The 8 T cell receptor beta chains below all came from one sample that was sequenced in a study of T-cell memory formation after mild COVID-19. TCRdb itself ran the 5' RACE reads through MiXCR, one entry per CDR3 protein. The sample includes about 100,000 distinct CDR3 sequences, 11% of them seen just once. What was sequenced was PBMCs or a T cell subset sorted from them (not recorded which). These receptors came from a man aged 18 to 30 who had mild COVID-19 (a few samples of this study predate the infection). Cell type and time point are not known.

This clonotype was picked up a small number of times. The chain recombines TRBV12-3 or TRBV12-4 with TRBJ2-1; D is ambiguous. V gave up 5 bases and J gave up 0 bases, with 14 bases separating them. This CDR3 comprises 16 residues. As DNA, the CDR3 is TGTGCCAGCAGTACCCGCGACCTCGGCTCCTACAATGAGCAGTTCTTC. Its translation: CASSTRDLGSYNEQFF.

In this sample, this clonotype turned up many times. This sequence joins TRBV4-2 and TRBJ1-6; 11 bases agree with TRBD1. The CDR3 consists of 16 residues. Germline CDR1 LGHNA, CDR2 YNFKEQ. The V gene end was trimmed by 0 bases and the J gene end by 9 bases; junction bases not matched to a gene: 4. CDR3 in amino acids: CASSQDRGTGGSPLHF. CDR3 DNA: TGTGCCAGCAGCCAAGATCGGGGGACAGGGGGTTCACCCCTCCACTTT.

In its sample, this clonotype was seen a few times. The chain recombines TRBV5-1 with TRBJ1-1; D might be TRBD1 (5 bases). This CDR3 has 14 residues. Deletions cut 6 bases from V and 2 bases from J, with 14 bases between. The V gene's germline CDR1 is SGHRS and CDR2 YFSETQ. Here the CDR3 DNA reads TGCGCCAGCAACCCCGGGGGGTTAAACACTGAAGCTTTCTTT. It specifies CASNPGGLNTEAFF.

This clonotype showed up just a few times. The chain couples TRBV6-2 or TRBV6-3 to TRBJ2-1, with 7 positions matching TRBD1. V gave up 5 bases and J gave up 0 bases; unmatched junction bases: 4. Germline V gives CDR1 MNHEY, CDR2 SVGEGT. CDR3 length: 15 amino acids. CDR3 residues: CASSRTGGSYNEQFF. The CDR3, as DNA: TGTGCCAGCAGTCGGACAGGAGGCTCCTACAATGAGCAGTTCTTC.

The CDR3 DNA reads TGTGCCAGCTCACCCTTCGGACCTATACGATACGAGCAGTACTTC. It yields the protein CASSPFGPIRYEQYF. The rearrangement joins TRBV18 to TRBJ2-7; no firm D call. With 3 bases removed from V and 4 bases from J, the gap between germline ends came to 16 bases. The germline V gene encodes CDR1 KGHSH and CDR2 LQKENI. The CDR3 totals 15 residues.

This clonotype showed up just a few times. The CDR3 reads CATSRDLGARDYEQYF. The CDR3 region has the DNA TGTGCCACCAGCAGAGATCTGGGGGCAAGGGACTACGAGCAGTACTTC. The chain joins TRBV15 to TRBJ2-7, with D maybe TRBD1 (6 bases). This CDR3 has 16 residues. Germline-derived CDR1 and CDR2 are LNHNV and YYDKDF (reference sequence). Trimming removed 0 bases from V and 3 bases from J, with 15 bases in between.

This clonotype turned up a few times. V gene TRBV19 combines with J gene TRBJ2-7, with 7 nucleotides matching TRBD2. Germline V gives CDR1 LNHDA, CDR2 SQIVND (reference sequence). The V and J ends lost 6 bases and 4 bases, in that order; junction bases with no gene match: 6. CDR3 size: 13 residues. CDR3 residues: CASSLGGTYEQYF. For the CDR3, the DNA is TGTGCCAGTAGCCTGGGAGGGACTTACGAGCAGTACTTC.

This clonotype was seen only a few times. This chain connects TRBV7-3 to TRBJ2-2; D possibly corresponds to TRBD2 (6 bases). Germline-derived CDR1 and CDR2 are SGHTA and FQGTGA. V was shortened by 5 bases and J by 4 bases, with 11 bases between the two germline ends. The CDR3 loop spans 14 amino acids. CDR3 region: CASSAGLTTGELFF. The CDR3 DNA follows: TGTGCCAGCAGCGCGGGACTTACCACCGGGGAGCTGTTTTTT.